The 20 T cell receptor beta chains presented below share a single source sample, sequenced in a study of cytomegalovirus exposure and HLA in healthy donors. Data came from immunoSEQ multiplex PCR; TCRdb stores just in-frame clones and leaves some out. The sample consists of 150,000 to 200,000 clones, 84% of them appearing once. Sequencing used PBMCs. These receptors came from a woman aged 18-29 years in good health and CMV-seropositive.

In DNA form, the CDR3 reads TGCGCCACCGGACTAATCGCTAACAATGAGCAGTTCTTC. This gives the protein CATGLIANNEQFF. The chain joins TRBV10-2 to TRBJ2-1, with TRBD2 as a possible D gene (6 bases). V was trimmed by 10 bases and J by 5 bases, leaving 15 bases between them. CDR3 size: 13 residues. Germline V lookup: CDR1 WSHSY, CDR2 SAAADI.

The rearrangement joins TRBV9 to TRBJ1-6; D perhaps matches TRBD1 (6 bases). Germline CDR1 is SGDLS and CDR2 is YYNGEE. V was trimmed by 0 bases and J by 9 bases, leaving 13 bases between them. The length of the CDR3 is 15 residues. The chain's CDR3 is CASSVGVSGVSPLHF. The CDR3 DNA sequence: TGTGCCAGCAGCGTAGGGGTATCAGGGGTTTCACCCCTCCACTTT.

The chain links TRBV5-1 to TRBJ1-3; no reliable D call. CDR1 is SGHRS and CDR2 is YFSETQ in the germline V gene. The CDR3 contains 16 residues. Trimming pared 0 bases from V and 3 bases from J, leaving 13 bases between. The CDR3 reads CASSLGGLGYGNTIYF. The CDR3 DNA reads TGCGCCAGCAGCTTGGGCGGGTTGGGCTATGGAAACACCATATATTTT.

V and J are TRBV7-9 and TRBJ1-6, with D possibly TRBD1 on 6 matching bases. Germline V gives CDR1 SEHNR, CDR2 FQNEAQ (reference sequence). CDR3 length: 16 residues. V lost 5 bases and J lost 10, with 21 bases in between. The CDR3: CASSVGGWGGGSPLHF. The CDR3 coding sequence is TGTGCCAGCAGCGTAGGCGGTTGGGGGGGCGGATCACCCCTCCACTTT.

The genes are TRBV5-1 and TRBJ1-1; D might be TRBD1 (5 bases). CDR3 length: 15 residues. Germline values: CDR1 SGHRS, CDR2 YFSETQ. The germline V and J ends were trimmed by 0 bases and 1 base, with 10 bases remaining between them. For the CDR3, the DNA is TGCGCCAGCAGCTTGGAAGGGGCGCGGAACACTGAAGCTTTCTTT. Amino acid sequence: CASSLEGARNTEAFF.

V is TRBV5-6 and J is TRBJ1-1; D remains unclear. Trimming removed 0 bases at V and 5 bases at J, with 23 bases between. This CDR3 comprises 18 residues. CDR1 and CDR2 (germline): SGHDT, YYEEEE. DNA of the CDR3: TGTGCCAGCAGCTTGGAAGGCAGGCTTAAGTCATCGGTTACTGAAGCTTTCTTT. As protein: CASSLEGRLKSSVTEAFF.

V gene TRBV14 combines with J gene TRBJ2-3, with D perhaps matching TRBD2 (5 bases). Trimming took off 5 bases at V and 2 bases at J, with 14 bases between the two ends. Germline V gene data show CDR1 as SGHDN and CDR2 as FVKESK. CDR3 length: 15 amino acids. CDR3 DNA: TGTGCCAGCAGCTTCTTCGGGGTTACCACAGATACGCAGTATTTT. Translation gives CASSFFGVTTDTQYF.

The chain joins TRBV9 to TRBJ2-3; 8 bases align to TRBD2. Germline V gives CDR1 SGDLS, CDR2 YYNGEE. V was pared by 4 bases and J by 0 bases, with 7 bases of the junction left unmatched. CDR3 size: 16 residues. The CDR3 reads CASSPGGGPSTDTQYF. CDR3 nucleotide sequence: TGTGCCAGCAGCCCCGGCGGGGGGCCAAGCACAGATACGCAGTATTTT.

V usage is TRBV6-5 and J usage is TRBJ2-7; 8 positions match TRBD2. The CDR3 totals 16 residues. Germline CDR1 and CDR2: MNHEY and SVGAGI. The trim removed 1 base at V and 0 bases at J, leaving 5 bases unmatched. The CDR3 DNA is TGTGCCAGCAGTTACTTCGGGGGGGGTAGCTCCTACGAGCAGTACTTC. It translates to CASSYFGGGSSYEQYF.

The CDR3 DNA reads as TGTGCCAGCAGCTTATCGCTGGGACAGACAGATACGCAGTATTTT. Translated: CASSLSLGQTDTQYF. The J gene is TRBJ2-3, the V gene TRBV7-9, with 7 bases that match TRBD1. CDR1 is SEHNR, CDR2 FQNEAQ, per germline (reference sequence). Trimming removed 2 bases from V and 3 bases from J; junction bases left unmatched: 5. CDR3 length: 15 amino acids.

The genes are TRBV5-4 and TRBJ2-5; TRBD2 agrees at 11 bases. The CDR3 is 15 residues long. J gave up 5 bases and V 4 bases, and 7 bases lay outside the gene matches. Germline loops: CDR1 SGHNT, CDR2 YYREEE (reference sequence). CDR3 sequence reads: CASSATSGGEETQYF. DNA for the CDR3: TGTGCCAGCAGCGCTACTAGCGGGGGTGAGGAGACCCAGTACTTC.

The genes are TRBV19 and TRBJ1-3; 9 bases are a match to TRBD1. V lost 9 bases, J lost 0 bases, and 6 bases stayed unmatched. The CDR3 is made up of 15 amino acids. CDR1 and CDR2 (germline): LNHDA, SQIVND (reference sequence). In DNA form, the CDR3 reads TGTGCCAGCGGGGGACAGGGATTCTCTGGAAACACCATATATTTT. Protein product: CASGGQGFSGNTIYF.

This chain's CDR3 is CASSKGGANANYGYTF. Written as DNA, the CDR3 is TGTGCCAGCAGCAAAGGAGGAGCGAACGCTAACTATGGCTACACCTTC. The chain combines TRBV21-1 with TRBJ1-2. TRBV21-1 is recorded as a pseudogene. CDR3 length equals 16 residues.

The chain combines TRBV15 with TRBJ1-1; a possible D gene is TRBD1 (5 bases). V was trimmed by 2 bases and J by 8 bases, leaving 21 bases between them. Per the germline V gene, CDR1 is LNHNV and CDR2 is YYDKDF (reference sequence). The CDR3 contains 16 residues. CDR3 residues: CATSRYLGGTAQEAFF. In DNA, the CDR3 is TGTGCCACCAGCAGATATTTGGGGGGGACCGCACAAGAAGCTTTCTTT.

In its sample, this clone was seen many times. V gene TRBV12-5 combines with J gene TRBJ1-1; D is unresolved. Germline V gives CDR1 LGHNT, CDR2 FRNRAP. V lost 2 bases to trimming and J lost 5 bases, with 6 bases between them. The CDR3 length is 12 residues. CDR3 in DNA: TGTGCTAGTGGTTTGTGGGAGACTGAAGCTTTCTTT. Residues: CASGLWETEAFF.

The CDR3 DNA follows: TGTGCCAGCAGCCAAGATCTGGCAGGCGGGAGCTCTGGAAACACCATATATTTT. It codes for CASSQDLAGGSSGNTIYF. This chain uses TRBV4-2 with TRBJ1-3; D remains unclear. Trimming shortened V by 0 bases and J by 0 bases, and 15 bases separated the two germline ends. Germline V gene lookup returns CDR1 LGHNA and CDR2 YNFKEQ. The CDR3 covers 18 residues.

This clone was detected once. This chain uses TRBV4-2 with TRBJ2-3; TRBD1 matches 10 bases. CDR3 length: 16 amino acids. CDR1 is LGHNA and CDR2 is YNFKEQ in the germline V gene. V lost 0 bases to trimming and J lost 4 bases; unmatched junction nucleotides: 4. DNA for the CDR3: TGTGCCAGCAGCCAAGATTCGGGACAGGGGCCAGATACGCAGTATTTT. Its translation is CASSQDSGQGPDTQYF.

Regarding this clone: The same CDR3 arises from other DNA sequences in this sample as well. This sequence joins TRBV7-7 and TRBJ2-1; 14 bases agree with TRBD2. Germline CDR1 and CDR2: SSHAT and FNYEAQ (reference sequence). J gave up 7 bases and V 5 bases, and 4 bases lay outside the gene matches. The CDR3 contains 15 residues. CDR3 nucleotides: TGTGCCAGCAGCCCGGGACTAGCGGGGGTAAATGAGCAGTTCTTC. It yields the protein CASSPGLAGVNEQFF.

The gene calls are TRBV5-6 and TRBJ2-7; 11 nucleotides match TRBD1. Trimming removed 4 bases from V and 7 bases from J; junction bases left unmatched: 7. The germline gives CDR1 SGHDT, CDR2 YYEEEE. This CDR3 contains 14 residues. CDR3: CASSAGQGAREQYF. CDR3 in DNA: TGTGCCAGCAGCGCCGGACAGGGGGCGCGGGAGCAGTACTTC.

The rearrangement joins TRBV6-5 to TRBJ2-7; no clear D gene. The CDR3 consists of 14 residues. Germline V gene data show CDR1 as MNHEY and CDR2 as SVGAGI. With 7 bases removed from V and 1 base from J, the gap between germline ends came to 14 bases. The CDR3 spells CASKISGGSYEQYF. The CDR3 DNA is TGTGCCAGCAAAATTTCAGGTGGTTCCTACGAGCAGTACTTC.